Presented here are 27 T cell receptor beta chains from one specimen sequenced in a study of regulatory T cells in long-lasting Graves disease. Time point specified: newly diagnosed GD, antithyroid drugs for less than 3 months. Scientists built the TCR library using RNA that was extracted from PBMCs. The authors built TCR beta libraries using iRepertoire HTBI primers and Arm-PCR of CDR3 regions. TCRdb analysed the multiplex PCR reads with MiXCR anew, one entry per CDR3 protein. The sample contains roughly 420,000 distinct CDR3 sequences, around 15% of which appear only once. The same sample was also used in a study of T cells in Graves' hyperthyroidism and ophthalmopathy.

Sequences were derived from peripheral blood mononuclear cells (PBMCs), sampled at new diagnosis, from a patient treated with antithyroid drugs. All receptors derive from a woman in her twenties or thirties with Graves disease.

The chain joins TRBV11-1 to TRBJ2-5, with D maybe TRBD1 (5 bases). CDR3 length equals 15 residues. Germline CDR1 and CDR2: SGHAT and FQDESV (reference sequence). V dropped 6 bases and J dropped 1 base, with 15 bases sitting between them. The CDR3 loop is CASRRTGAIQETQYF. CDR3 in DNA: TGTGCCAGCAGACGTACAGGAGCCATCCAAGAGACCCAGTACTTC.

This clonotype showed up many times. The rearrangement links TRBV2 to TRBJ1-5; no firm D call. The length of the CDR3 is 14 residues. Deletions cut 7 bases from V and 3 bases from J, with 13 bases between. Germline V gene sequence: CDR1 SNHLY, CDR2 FYNNEI. The CDR3 DNA follows: TGTGCCAGCACCCCAAACAGCCCCAATCAGCCCCAGCATTTT. Translated: CASTPNSPNQPQHF.

This clonotype was seen repeatedly, ten times or more. The chain links TRBV28 to TRBJ2-5, with 8 bases matching TRBD2. Germline lookup yields CDR1 MDHEN and CDR2 SYDVKM. The CDR3 spans 19 residues. J gave up 4 bases and V 1 base, and 17 bases lay outside the gene matches. CDR3 residues: CASSLSSGLGSGIVETQYF. CDR3 DNA sequence: TGTGCCAGCAGTTTATCGTCAGGCCTGGGTAGCGGGATAGTAGAGACCCAGTACTTC. Complete variable domain (other parts from reference TRBV28 and TRBJ2-5): DVKVTQSSRYLVKRTGEKVFLECVQDMDHENMFWYRQDPGLGLRLIYFSYDVKMKEKGDIPEGYSVSREKKERFSLILESASTNQTSMYLCASSLSSGLGSGIVETQYFGPGTRLLVL.

The rearrangement uses TRBV20-1 and TRBJ2-3; 8 bases match TRBD2. This CDR3 region has 17 residues. From germline, CDR1 is DFQATT and CDR2 SNEGSKA (reference sequence). V trimming: 7 bases; J trimming: 4 bases; junction bases outside the gene matches: 19. The CDR3 DNA reads TGCAGTGTTAGTCCTCCTATAACTAGCGGAGGGCCAGATACGCAGTATTTT. Its translation is CSVSPPITSGGPDTQYF.

This clonotype was counted only a few times. This chain connects TRBV29-1 to TRBJ2-1; 15 nucleotides align to TRBD2. The V and J ends lost 8 bases and 9 bases, in that order; junction bases with no gene match: 8. The length of the CDR3 is 14 residues. Germline CDR1 SQVTM, CDR2 ANQGSEA. CDR3 residues: CSWRGLAGGSEQFF. The CDR3 nucleotides read TGCAGCTGGAGGGGACTAGCGGGGGGAAGTGAGCAGTTCTTC.

This clonotype showed up many times. V and J are TRBV12-3 or TRBV12-4 and TRBJ2-4; D ambiguous. The CDR3 contains 13 residues. With 5 bases removed from V and 8 bases from J, the gap between germline ends came to 13 bases. CDR3 sequence reads: CASSPPAVDIQYF. CDR3 DNA: TGTGCCAGCAGTCCCCCGGCGGTGGACATTCAGTACTTC.

The chain is built from TRBV25-1 and TRBJ1-1; TRBD1 might be the D (5 bases). This CDR3 has 13 amino acids. Germline CDR1 MGHDK, CDR2 SYGVNS. Deletions cut 1 base from V and 5 bases from J, with 8 bases between. CDR3 sequence (DNA): TGTGCCAGCAGTGAATTCGGGGCTACTGAAGCTTTCTTT. Translated: CASSEFGATEAFF.

The chain uses TRBV4-2 and TRBJ1-1, with unresolved D. The V gene lost 0 bases and the J gene lost 3 bases, with 14 bases spanning the gap. Per the germline V gene, CDR1 is LGHNA and CDR2 is YNFKEQ. The CDR3 length is 16 residues. The CDR3 DNA reads TGTGCCAGCAGCCAAGATCCGGGCCGGGATTACACTGAAGCTTTCTTT. It yields the protein CASSQDPGRDYTEAFF.

In regard to this clonotype: One junction end disagrees with the germline gene, perhaps due to a read error. J is TRBJ1-4 and V is TRBV20-1, with D maybe TRBD1 (5 bases). There are 13 residues in the CDR3. Germline V CDR1 and CDR2: DFQATT, SNEGSKA (reference sequence). The CDR3 loop is CSARGQNNEKLVF. CDR3 nucleotide sequence: TGCAGTGCTAGGGGGCAGAATAATGAAAAACTGGTTTTT.

The sample holds a few counts of this clonotype. The chain links TRBV27 to TRBJ1-3, with a weak D call TRBD1 (5 bases). CDR1 is MNHEY, CDR2 SMNVEV, per germline (reference sequence). The CDR3 sequence is 13 residues long. Trimming took off 4 bases at V and 4 bases at J, with 8 bases between the two ends. CDR3 nucleotides: TGTGCCAGCAGTTCAGGGTGGGGAAACACCATATATTTT. This sequence encodes CASSSGWGNTIYF.

This clonotype was observed a few times. This rearrangement joins TRBV7-8 to TRBJ1-1; D ambiguous. CDR1 is SGHVS, CDR2 FQNEAQ, per germline. This CDR3 has 14 amino acids. With 5 bases removed from V and 1 base from J, the gap between germline ends came to 11 bases. This CDR3 is CASSPLRGNTEAFF. CDR3 sequence (DNA): TGTGCCAGCAGCCCCTTACGGGGGAACACTGAAGCTTTCTTT.

This clonotype was found a few times. The rearrangement joins TRBV20-1 to TRBJ1-5, with D hard to call. The germline V and J ends were trimmed by 0 bases and 0 bases, with 12 bases remaining between them. Germline V lookup: CDR1 DFQATT, CDR2 SNEGSKA (reference sequence). This CDR3 has 16 residues. The CDR3 bases are TGCAGTGCTAGAGACGAGGCAGTTTTTAGCAATCAGCCCCAGCATTTT. Translation: CSARDEAVFSNQPQHF.

Regarding this clonotype: Being one base from a much bigger clone, this may be a read error. The chain combines TRBV5-4 with TRBJ2-2; 10 bases are a match to TRBD2. The CDR3 runs 17 residues. With V trimmed by 4 bases and J by 3 bases, 9 bases remained unmatched. Germline assignment: CDR1 SGHNT and CDR2 YYREEE (reference sequence). The CDR3 bases are TGTGCCAGCAGCCCAATCGGGACTAGCGAGTACACCGGGGAGCTGTTTTTT. This translates into CASSPIGTSEYTGELFF. The whole variable domain, remainder taken from reference TRBV5-4 and TRBJ2-2, is ETGVTQSPTHLIKTRGQQVTLRCSSQSGHNTVSWYQQALGQGPQFIFQYYREEENGRGNFPPRFSGLQFPNYSSELNVNALELDDSALYLCASSPIGTSEYTGELFFGEGSRLTVL.

A remark on this clonotype: Because it lacks the conserved phenylalanine or tryptophan at the end, this CDR3 is likely a read error. This chain connects TRBV13 to TRBJ1-1; D is ambiguous. CDR1 is PRHDT and CDR2 is FYEKMQ in the germline V gene (reference sequence). CDR3 length: 13 residues. V was shortened by 4 bases and J by 8 bases, with 14 bases between the two germline ends. The CDR3 spells CASSSGPGLEAFL. The CDR3 DNA follows: TGTGCCAGCAGCTCAGGTCCCGGACTGGAAGCTTTCCTT.

CDR3: CASSQDHRATGGYTF. CDR3 bases: TGCGCCAGCAGCCAAGATCACAGGGCCACGGGGGGCTACACCTTC. J is TRBJ1-2 and V is TRBV4-1; tentative D call: TRBD1 (6 bases). With 0 bases removed from V and 8 bases from J, the gap between germline ends came to 16 bases. The V gene's germline CDR1 is MGHRA and CDR2 YSYEKL. This CDR3 region has 15 residues.

There are many counts of this clonotype. The gene calls are TRBV3-1 and TRBJ2-1, with TRBD2 identical over 8 bases. Germline assignment: CDR1 LGHDT and CDR2 YNNKEL (reference sequence). This CDR3 is built from 15 residues. V dropped 5 bases and J dropped 9; count of bases not matched to a gene: 12. CDR3 region: CASSDEVAGRVEQFF. CDR3 bases: TGTGCCAGCAGCGATGAGGTAGCGGGACGGGTTGAGCAGTTCTTC.

The sample holds a few counts of this clonotype. The chain combines TRBV4-2 with TRBJ2-1, with TRBD1 as a possible D gene (6 bases). CDR3 length: 16 amino acids. Germline loops: CDR1 LGHNA, CDR2 YNFKEQ. Between the trimmed V and J ends, which lost 2 bases and 0 bases, there was a span of 11 bases. CDR3 region: CASSQPHRDSYNEQFF. The CDR3, as DNA: TGTGCCAGCAGCCAACCTCACAGGGACTCCTACAATGAGCAGTTCTTC.

This clonotype was observed many times. The chain recombines TRBV5-5 with TRBJ1-2, with TRBD1 matching over 10 bases. With V trimmed by 0 bases and J by 4 bases, 3 bases remained unmatched. The CDR3 runs to 15 residues. Looked up from germline, CDR1 is SGHKS and CDR2 is YYEKEE (reference sequence). The CDR3 nucleotides are TGTGCCAGCAGCTTGGGGACAGGGGGGTCCTATGGCTACACCTTC. Its translation is CASSLGTGGSYGYTF.

This clonotype was seen more than once but under ten times. This chain connects TRBV12-3 or TRBV12-4 to TRBJ2-3; perhaps TRBD2 as D (6 bases). The germline V and J ends were trimmed by 1 base and 2 bases, with 10 bases remaining between them. The CDR3 is 15 residues long. The CDR3 protein is CASSLGTTNTDTQYF. The CDR3 coding sequence is TGTGCCAGCAGTTTAGGGACTACCAACACAGATACGCAGTATTTT.

This clonotype was recorded at least ten times. As DNA, the CDR3 is TGTGCCAGCACCCCAATAGCCCCATCGAGCGGGGAGCTGTTTTTT. It yields the protein CASTPIAPSSGELFF. The chain uses TRBV6-1 and TRBJ2-2; D is uncertain. The CDR3 runs to 15 residues. Germline CDR1 reads MNHNS; CDR2 reads SASEGT. Trimming shortened V by 7 bases and J by 7 bases, and 19 bases separated the two germline ends.

This clonotype was detected ten times or more. The gene calls are TRBV19 and TRBJ1-1, with TRBD1 matching 8 bases. The CDR3 has 17 residues. The V gene end was trimmed by 7 bases and the J gene end by 1 base; junction bases not matched to a gene: 14. Germline assignment: CDR1 LNHDA and CDR2 SQIVND (reference sequence). The CDR3 DNA follows: TGTGCCAGTAAGACGACAGGGGTAACGGGTAGGAACACTGAAGCTTTCTTT. As protein: CASKTTGVTGRNTEAFF.

This clonotype was seen repeatedly, ten times or more. The chain is built from TRBV28 and TRBJ1-4, with 7 bases matching TRBD1. This CDR3 is built from 15 residues. Germline CDR1 MDHEN, CDR2 SYDVKM. V lost 7 bases to trimming and J lost 4 bases; unmatched junction nucleotides: 9. The CDR3 protein is CASIPRQGVNEKLFF. The DNA for the CDR3 is TGTGCCAGCATCCCAAGGCAGGGGGTTAATGAAAAACTGTTTTTT.

The table lists this clonotype with many counts. The CDR3 DNA follows: TGTGCCAGCAGTTTTCATGGACAGGGGTTCGCTGGGGCCAACGTCCTGACTTTC. It yields the protein CASSFHGQGFAGANVLTF. The chain joins TRBV27 to TRBJ2-6, with 9 bases identical to TRBD1. The germline CDR1 and CDR2 sequences are MNHEY and SMNVEV (reference sequence). The CDR3 totals 18 residues. V trimming: 3 bases; J trimming: 2 bases; junction bases outside the gene matches: 8.

A remark on this clonotype: Germline and junction disagree at one end, which may indicate a read error. This sequence joins TRBV7-7 and TRBJ1-5, with D possibly matching TRBD1 (6 bases). Per germline, CDR1 SSHAT and CDR2 FNYEAQ (reference sequence). CDR3 length: 17 residues. The CDR3 loop is CASTRRQAWYSNQPQHF. The CDR3 region has the DNA TGTGCTAGCACCCGACGACAGGCTTGGTATAGCAATCAGCCCCAGCATTTT.

This clonotype was seen ten or more times. V and J are TRBV19 and TRBJ2-3; 9 positions agree with TRBD1. The V and J ends lost 5 bases and 1 base, in that order; junction bases with no gene match: 7. This CDR3 contains 16 residues. The germline V gene has CDR1 LNHDA and CDR2 SQIVND (reference sequence). Here the CDR3 reads CASSETGGVGTDTQYF. For the CDR3, the DNA is TGTGCCAGTAGTGAAACAGGGGGCGTTGGCACAGATACGCAGTATTTT.

The V gene is TRBV10-3, the J gene TRBJ1-3, with D possibly TRBD1 on 5 matching bases. V was clipped by 6 bases and J by 8 bases, with 14 bases between them. CDR1 and CDR2 from the germline V gene are ENHRY and SYGVKD. This CDR3 has 13 residues. CDR3 in amino acids: CAIRGGRGDTIYF. The CDR3, as DNA: TGTGCCATCAGGGGAGGGAGAGGGGACACCATATATTTT.

The rearrangement uses TRBV5-1 and TRBJ1-5; D unclear. Per the germline V gene, CDR1 is SGHRS and CDR2 is YFSETQ. With 4 bases removed from V and 2 bases from J, the gap between germline ends came to 10 bases. CDR3 length equals 14 residues. CDR3: CASSPTPGNQPQHF. The CDR3 region has the DNA TGCGCCAGCAGCCCGACACCAGGCAATCAGCCCCAGCATTTT.